This TCR beta chain was sequenced in a study of cytomegalovirus exposure and HLA in healthy donors. A multiplex PCR was run with 60 Vbeta primers and 13 Jbeta primers. Clones were sequenced by immunoSEQ multiplex PCR, and TCRdb holds only the in-frame ones, with some missing. This table has just under 250,000 clones, roughly 87% appearing once. General observations from the study: A highly shared variant cluster was judged a likely technical artifact. Using a false discovery rate of 0.05, a later analysis showed that approximately 17,000 TCR beta sequences were associated with HLA alleles. The study assumed roughly uniform donor sequencing depth for presence/absence analyses.

To note about this clone: Its antigen is unknown.

The specimen sequenced was PBMCs. The receptor was isolated from a woman aged 40-49 years in good health and CMV-seropositive.

DNA for the CDR3: TGTGCCAGCCGCCCAACAGTGATTAGCTCCTACGAGCAGTACTTC. It codes for CASRPTVISSYEQYF. This rearrangement joins TRBV6-9 to TRBJ2-7, with D unclear. This CDR3 comprises 15 residues. Germline CDR1 and CDR2: MNHGY and SVAAGI. V was cut by 8 bases and J by 0 bases, with 17 bases left in between.